The text below deals with one T cell receptor (beta chain). Its antigen is currently unknown. The junction differs from germline at one of its ends, possibly a read error. TCRdb re-called the reads with MiXCR, one entry per CDR3 protein. The sample lists tens of thousands of distinct CDR3 sequences; about 40% were seen once. This record comes from a study of T cell repertoires in cytomegalovirus infection. Study summary: An indication of both CMV infection and matching HLA type came from public TCR beta signatures.

CDR3 length equals 14 residues. Germline CDR1 and CDR2: SGHVS and FNYEAQ. This sequence originates from a human donor in good health (CMV status not recorded). Some clones in this sample may be carry-over from other donors' samples. The rearrangement joins TRBV7-6 to TRBJ2-7; D possibly corresponds to TRBD2 (5 bases). The starting material was CD8+ T cells from cultured PBMCs, obtained from culture after CMV antigen stimulation. The CDR3 DNA reads TGTGCCAGCAGCCCAACTTCCTCGGGATCCTCGCTGAACTTC. Translation gives CASSPTSSGSSLNF.